The rows below give T cell receptor beta chains drawn from one sample of a study of blood T cell repertoires in COVID-19. Here immunoSEQ multiplex PCR was the method, and the copy in TCRdb shows in-frame clones only, minus some. The repertoire includes about 170,000 clones, 86% of them detected once, and over 9.5% sits in the top ten. Input material: peripheral blood. These receptors were taken from a woman in her fifties or sixties with COVID-19, enrolled during active disease. CDR3s include the opening cysteine and the closing phenylalanine or tryptophan. The D gene is left open where the match is weak. The listing skips clone size in some rows; elsewhere it reads once, few, many or a size class.

>-|-|TRBJ1-5|TRBV10-2
TGCGCCAGCGGGTCGGGAGGGAATCAGCCCCAGCATTTT
CASGSGGNQPQHF
>-|TRBD2|TRBJ2-5|TRBV9
TGTGCCAGCAGCGCCGGCGGGGGGACGAAGACCCAGTACTTC
CASSAGGGTKTQYF
>-|-|TRBJ2-5|TRBV28
TGTGCCAGCAGGACCCCCCAGCGGCGGCAAGAGACCCAGTACTTC
CASRTPQRRQETQYF
>-|TRBD1|TRBJ2-1|TRBV6-9
TGTGCCAGCAATTCGACAGGGCTTCCCCCGCCACACAATGAGCAGTTCTTC
CASNSTGLPPPHNEQFF
>-|-|TRBJ1-3|TRBV6-5
TGTGCCAGCAGTTACTCCCAGGGACTCTCTGGAAACACCATATATTTT
CASSYSQGLSGNTIYF
>-|TRBD2|TRBJ2-1|TRBV5-8
TGTGCCAGCAGCTTGGCGGCTAGCGGGAGCAGGAATGAGCAGTTCTTC
CASSLAASGSRNEQFF
>-|-|TRBJ2-7|TRBV4-1
TGCGCCAGCAGCCAAGTAGGGGGCTACGAGCAGTACTTC
CASSQVGGYEQYF
>-|-|TRBJ1-2|TRBV4-1
TGCGCCAGCAGCCGGTCGGGAGTCGTCTATGGCTACACCTTC
CASSRSGVVYGYTF
>-|-|TRBJ1-4|TRBV6-6
TGTGCCAGCAGGGGGCCCGAAAAACTGTTTTTT
CASRGPEKLFF
>-|-|TRBJ1-4|TRBV29-1
TGCAGCGTTAGGGAGGGGGAAAAACTGTTTTTT
CSVREGEKLFF
>-|-|TRBJ2-5|TRBV2
TGTGCCAGCAGTGAAGCGAGGGGGGGCGTAAAGACCCAGTACTTC
CASSEARGGVKTQYF
>-|TRBD2|TRBJ2-7|TRBV2
TGTGCCAGCACCGGGGGACTATCCTACGAGCAGTACTTC
CASTGGLSYEQYF
>-|TRBD1|TRBJ1-5|TRBV30
TGTGCCTGGAGTCTCCGAAAGGGGGCAGGGAGTAATCAGCCCCAGCATTTT
CAWSLRKGAGSNQPQHF
>-|-|TRBJ1-1|TRBV27
TGTGCCAGCAGTGGCCGGGCCGGGATCCGGGAGGCTTTCTTT
CASSGRAGIREAFF
>-|-|TRBJ2-7|TRBV10-3
TGTGCCATCGGGGGGGCCTCCTCGGCCGAGCAGTACTTC
CAIGGASSAEQYF
>-|-|TRBJ1-2|TRBV29-1
TGCAGCGTTGGGGGAGTACTTATAGGCTACACCTTC
CSVGGVLIGYTF
>-|TRBD1|TRBJ1-2|TRBV3-1/TRBV3-2
TGTGCCAGCAGCCGGACAGGGAGGGGCAACTATGGCTACACCTTC
CASSRTGRGNYGYTF
>once|TRBD1|TRBJ2-5|TRBV10-3
TGTGCCATCAGTCCGGGGACAGGGCCCGGGAAGACCCAGTACTTC
CAISPGTGPGKTQYF
>few|-|TRBJ1-2|TRBV24-1
TGTGCCACCAGTACAGTGGGCGATGGCTACACCTTC
CATSTVGDGYTF
>-|-|TRBJ1-1|TRBV5-6
TGTGCCAGCAGCTTGTTCGGGGTCCCTGAAGCTTTCTTT
CASSLFGVPEAFF
>-|TRBD1|TRBJ2-1|TRBV5-1
TGCGCCAGTTCCCGGACAGGGGACAATGAGCAGTTCTTC
CASSRTGDNEQFF
>-|-|TRBJ2-7|TRBV5-4
TGTGCCAGCAGCTTGGGGAGGGCGCGGAGAACCGCCGAGCAGTACTTC
CASSLGRARRTAEQYF
>-|-|TRBJ2-1|TRBV4-3
TGCGCCAGCAGCCAAGATGGGAGAGAGCAGTTCTTC
CASSQDGREQFF
>-|TRBD1|TRBJ1-4|TRBV19
TGTGCCAGTAGTGTTACAGGGGCGTCTAATGAAAAACTGTTTTTT
CASSVTGASNEKLFF
>-|TRBD2|TRBJ2-1|TRBV19
TGTGCCAGTAGTCTCTCGGGGGGATTTACCTACAATGAGCAGTTCTTC
CASSLSGGFTYNEQFF
>-|-|TRBJ1-5|TRBV7-9
TGTGCCAGCACCCTTGGGGGGTTCGATCAGCCCCAGCATTTT
CASTLGGFDQPQHF
>few|TRBD2|TRBJ2-7|TRBV19
TGTGCCAGTACCGGGACTAGCGGGAGGAGCGAGCAGTACTTC
CASTGTSGRSEQYF
>once|TRBD1|TRBJ1-5|TRBV18
TGTGCCAGCTCAACCGACAGGGGGTTTGACAATCAGCCCCAGCATTTT
CASSTDRGFDNQPQHF
>-|TRBD1|TRBJ2-7|TRBV18
TGTGCCAGCTCACCTTACGACAGGGTAGATGGCGAGCAGTACTTC
CASSPYDRVDGEQYF
>-|TRBD1|TRBJ1-2|TRBV27
TGTGCCAGCAGTTCAGCGGGGACAGGGGGAGGGAGGGTCTATGGCTACACCTTC
CASSSAGTGGGRVYGYTF
>once|TRBD1|TRBJ2-7|TRBV6-2/TRBV6-3
TGTGCCAGCAGTCGGACAGGGTGGAACGAGCAGTACTTC
CASSRTGWNEQYF
>-|-|TRBJ2-3|TRBV11-3
TGTGCCAGCAGCTTAAGGCAGGGTCCAGATACGCAGTATTTT
CASSLRQGPDTQYF
>-|-|TRBJ2-7|TRBV3-1/TRBV3-2
TGTGCCAGCAGCCAAGGTGGGCAGGGGAAATACGAGCAGTACTTC
CASSQGGQGKYEQYF
>-|-|TRBJ1-1|TRBV9
TGTGCCAGCAGCCCGATCGACAGTAACACTGAAGCTTTCTTT
CASSPIDSNTEAFF
>-|TRBD1|TRBJ1-2|TRBV6-5
TGTGCCAGCAGTTACCTACAGGGGGCCACTAACTATGGCTACACCTTC
CASSYLQGATNYGYTF
>-|TRBD1|TRBJ1-1|TRBV18
TGTGCCAGCTCACGGGGACAGGGGGCGCGGAACACTGAAGCTTTCTTT
CASSRGQGARNTEAFF
>few|TRBD1|TRBJ2-3|TRBV5-1
TGCGCCAGCAGCTTGAGGGGGCTGAATACGCAGTATTTT
CASSLRGLNTQYF
>-|-|TRBJ1-1|TRBV29-1
TGCAGCGTAGAAGTTTCCGTAGCCACCATTGGGAGGACTGAAGCTTTCTTT
CSVEVSVATIGRTEAFF
>-|TRBD2|TRBJ2-1|TRBV15
TGTGCCACCAGCACCCACACTAGCGTGCAGTTCTTC
CATSTHTSVQFF
>-|-|TRBJ2-3|TRBV21-1
TGTGCCAGCAGCAAAGCTCCAGCGGGGCTGAATACTAGCACAGATACGCAGTATTTT
CASSKAPAGLNTSTDTQYF
>-|TRBD2|TRBJ2-5|TRBV5-1
TGCGCCAGCAGCTTGAGACTAGCGGGGCAAGAGACCCAGTACTTC
CASSLRLAGQETQYF
>-|-|TRBJ1-6|TRBV18
TGTGCCAGCTCACCGGGAGGCGCCCTCAATTCACCCCTCCACTTT
CASSPGGALNSPLHF
>-|-|TRBJ1-1|TRBV30
TGTGCCTGGACCGGGGACTGGCTCCGGGGCACTGAAGCTTTCTTT
CAWTGDWLRGTEAFF
>-|TRBD2|TRBJ2-2|TRBV6-2/TRBV6-3
TGTGCCAGCAGCCAATCCGGACTAGCGGGAGCCGGGGAGCTGTTTTTT
CASSQSGLAGAGELFF
>-|TRBD1|TRBJ2-2|TRBV30
TGTGCCTGGAGTCGGGGACAGGGGATGGGTAGTGGCACCGGGGAGCTGTTTTTT
CAWSRGQGMGSGTGELFF
>-|-|TRBJ1-4|TRBV25-1
TGTGCCAGCAGTGAGAGGGAAAAACTGTTTTTT
CASSEREKLFF
>-|-|TRBJ2-7|TRBV9
TGTGCCAGCAGCGCCGGCGGAGGGGCTCCCGAGCAGTACTTC
CASSAGGGAPEQYF
>once|-|TRBJ2-4|TRBV20-1
TGCAGTGCTAGTATCGGTGACGGGGACATTCAGTACTTC
CSASIGDGDIQYF
>-|-|TRBJ1-6|TRBV7-9
TGTGCCAGCAGTGCAGGGCGTCTGCGAAACTCCCCCCTCCACTTT
CASSAGRLRNSPLHF
>once|TRBD1|TRBJ1-6|TRBV7-6
TGTGCCAGCAGCTTAGGTGGAGGGGGCGGGTATTCACCCCTCCACTTT
CASSLGGGGGYSPLHF
>-|TRBD1|TRBJ1-2|TRBV5-1
TGCGCCAGCAGCTTGGGTCAGGGGGCGAACTATGGCTACACCTTC
CASSLGQGANYGYTF
>-|-|TRBJ1-3|TRBV12-3/TRBV12-4
TGTGCCAGCAACACAGGGGGAAACACCATATATTTT
CASNTGGNTIYF
>-|TRBD2|TRBJ2-7|TRBV7-9
TGTGCCAGCATTAAAGGGCGGGAGGCCTACGAGCAGTACTTC
CASIKGREAYEQYF
>once|TRBD1|TRBJ1-4|TRBV30
TGTGCCTGGAGGACAGGGAATGAAAAACTGTTTTTT
CAWRTGNEKLFF
>-|TRBD1|TRBJ1-6|TRBV11-1
TGTGCCAGCAGCTCTCTCCGGGACAGGGGGCGACCCCTCCACTTT
CASSSLRDRGRPLHF
>-|TRBD2|TRBJ2-7|TRBV15
TGTGCCACCAGCAGAGAGGCTAGCGGCTCCTACGAGCAGTACTTC
CATSREASGSYEQYF
>-|-|TRBJ1-5|TRBV7-8
TGTGCCAGCAGCTCCGTGTATAGCAATCAGCCCCAGCATTTT
CASSSVYSNQPQHF
>-|-|TRBJ1-1|TRBV7-2
TGTGCCAGCAGCTTAGTAGTTTTTGGGGCGAACACTGAAGCTTTCTTT
CASSLVVFGANTEAFF
>-|-|TRBJ2-7|TRBV18
TGTGCCAGCTCACCACCTGATCGGTACTACGAGCAGTACTTC
CASSPPDRYYEQYF
>-|-|TRBJ2-7|TRBV24-1
TGTGCCACCAGTGCAGGGGGGTCCTACGAGCAGTACTTC
CATSAGGSYEQYF